This record covers a single TCR beta chain. Its antigen is currently not known. One base away there is no much larger clone; base qualities are not given. The sample originates from a study of shared clonotypes between healthy human individuals (dated by TCRdb to about 2020). At the level of the whole study: The cohort comprised a couple of women and a few men aged 18 to 49 years. For each donor, CD4 naive and CD4 memory were each run on three plates, CD8 naive on two plates, and CD8 memory on one plate. To estimate repertoire size and how much clonotype sharing occurs between individuals, the study deeply sequenced the blood TCR repertoires of 5 or 6 healthy adults. To increase sequencing depth and limit assay-specific biases, TCR repertoire library preparation and sequencing were carried out by different laboratories using diverse techniques. Each donor's leukapheresis produced roughly between roughly 0.85 and 9.5 billion PBMCs. Results and caveats for the whole study, not just this receptor: Rarefaction of sorted-subset datasets indicated incomplete sequencing despite the large sequencing depth. Based on pairwise subsampling, the degree of clonotype sharing among donors was expected to be affected by sequencing depth. Compared with non-shared clonotypes, the clonotypes found in all four sorted-subset donors had higher generation probabilities. Sampling was restricted to blood, and TCR repertoires in tissue are likely to differ from TCR repertoires in blood. The small number of donors limited the genetic and exposure-history diversity represented. Larger estimated clonotype richness was generally found for naive subsets than for memory subsets. Sharing across a few donors was observed for around 5% of naive CD4, 3% to 3.5% of naive CD8, over 2% of memory CD4, and about 0.38% of memory CD8 clonotypes.

Using the deep immunoSEQ assay, TCR CDR3 regions were amplified from genomic DNA by multiplex PCR. Extracted genomic DNA from each cell subset was distributed evenly across all wells of several immunoSEQ 96-well plates, and each plate was treated as a replicate. Each replicate PCR for sorted subsets received roughly 200 ng genomic DNA, equal to about 30,000 T cell genomes. The purified libraries were quantified using a Qubit 3.0 fluorometer, sized with a Bioanalyzer 2100, and then quantified again using the KAPA Library Quantification kit. Each immunoSEQ 96-well plate was sequenced on its own single-read 150-cycle Illumina NextSeq 550 flow cell. In the original analysis: Because only junctional sequences without quality scores were contained in the immunoSEQ output, filtering matching that applied to full-length reads could not be performed. Sequences were annotated with PyIR, a Python wrapper for IgBLAST v1.9, using IMGT germline references to assign V/J genes and CDR3. Any read was removed if the V/J assignment was weak (E-value above 1e-6), the CDR3 was missing, or the read contained stop codons, out-of-frame junctions, or ambiguous translated residues. A V3J clonotype was defined by an identical inferred V gene, J gene, and CDR3 amino acid sequence. Percentage overlap between repertoires was computed as shared unique clonotypes divided by the size of the smaller repertoire. Repertoire richness was assessed with RTK rarefaction, the Chao1 estimator, and Recon v2.1 estimates of unobserved clonotypes. Generation probabilities for all TCRbeta clonotypes obtained by the gDNA method from several donors were computed using OLGA. This is the immuneACCESS table as TCRdb keeps it, with only in-frame sequences that have V and J called. A part of the clones is gone; compared with another copy, unresolved V genes explain less than half, and the rest is unexplained. Clone size and V and J calls were adopted from that table, with D and trimming inferred from the DNA. The sample table records roughly 650,000 clones; 96% of these occur just once. Roughly 0.1% of the sample is held by the ten biggest clonotypes.

CD8 naive samples consisted of CD45RO-negative cells that were positively selected for CCR7, yielding a CD45RA+CCR7+ population without TemRA cells. Healthy HIV-negative adults with no recently reported acute infections or vaccinations were included as donors. Only Caucasian adults living in Nashville, Tennessee, USA were represented among the donors. Blood was obtained by leukapheresis, after which PBMCs were separated by Ficoll-Histopaque density gradient centrifugation and cryopreserved in liquid nitrogen vapor phase. Analytical flow cytometry was used to check the purity and quantity of each magnetically sorted T cell population. Each sorted fraction had its genomic DNA isolated and then quantified by UV absorbance on a Nanodrop 2000c. The source is a woman younger than 45 in good health. What was sequenced was naive CD8+ T cells sorted from blood. According to the study, the label for this sample's cell subset or site signals: CD45RA+CCR7+.

The CDR3 in this case is CASSFGQMNSPLHF. The nucleotide sequence is TGTGCCAGCAGCTTTGGCCAGATGAATTCACCCCTCCACTTT. The chain uses TRBV5-4 and TRBJ1-6, with an unclear D gene assignment. V and J lose 2 bases and 7 bases, and a span of 10 bases separates them. The germline V gene (reference sequence) sets CDR1 to SGHNT and CDR2 to YYREEE. The CDR3, from cysteine to phenylalanine, totals 14 residues. Only the CDR3 part of the read is kept: 42 bases, read in frame from the first base. Extended through the reference TRBV5-4 and TRBJ1-6 proteins, this CDR3 yields the full variable domain: ETGVTQSPTHLIKTRGQQVTLRCSSQSGHNTVSWYQQALGQGPQFIFQYYREEENGRGNFPPRFSGLQFPNYSSELNVNALELDDSALYLCASSFGQMNSPLHFGNGTRLTVT.